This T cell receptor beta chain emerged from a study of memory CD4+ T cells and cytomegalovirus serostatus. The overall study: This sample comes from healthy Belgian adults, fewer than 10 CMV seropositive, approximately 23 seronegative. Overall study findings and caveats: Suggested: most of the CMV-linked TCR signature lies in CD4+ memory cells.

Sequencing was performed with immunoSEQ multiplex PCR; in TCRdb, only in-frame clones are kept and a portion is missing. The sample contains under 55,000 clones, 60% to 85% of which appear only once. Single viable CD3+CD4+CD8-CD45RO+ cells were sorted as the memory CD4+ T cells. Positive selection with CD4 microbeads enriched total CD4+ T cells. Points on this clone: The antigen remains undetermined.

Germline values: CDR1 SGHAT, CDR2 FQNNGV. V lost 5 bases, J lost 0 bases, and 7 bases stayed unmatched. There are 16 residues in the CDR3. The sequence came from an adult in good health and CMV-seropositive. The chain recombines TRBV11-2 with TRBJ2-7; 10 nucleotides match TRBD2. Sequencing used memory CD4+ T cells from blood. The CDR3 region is CASSVLSGRTSYEQYF. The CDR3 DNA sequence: TGTGCCAGCAGCGTTCTTAGCGGGAGGACCTCCTACGAGCAGTACTTC.